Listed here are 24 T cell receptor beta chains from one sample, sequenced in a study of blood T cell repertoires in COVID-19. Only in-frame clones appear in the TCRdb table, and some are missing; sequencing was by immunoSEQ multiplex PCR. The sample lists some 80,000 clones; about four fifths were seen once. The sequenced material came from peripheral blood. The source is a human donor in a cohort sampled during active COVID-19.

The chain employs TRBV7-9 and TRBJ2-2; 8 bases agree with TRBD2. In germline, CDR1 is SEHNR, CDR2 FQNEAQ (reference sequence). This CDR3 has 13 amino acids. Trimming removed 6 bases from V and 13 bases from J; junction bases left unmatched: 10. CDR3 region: CASSTGGPNGLFF. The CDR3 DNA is TGTGCCAGCAGTACGGGGGGGCCAAACGGGCTGTTTTTT.

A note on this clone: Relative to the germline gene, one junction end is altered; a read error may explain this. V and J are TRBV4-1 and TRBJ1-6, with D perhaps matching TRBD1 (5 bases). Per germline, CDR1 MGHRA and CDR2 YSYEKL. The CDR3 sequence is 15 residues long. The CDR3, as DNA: TGCGCCAGCAGCAAAGACAGCTCCTATAATTCACCCCTCCACTTT. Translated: CASSKDSSYNSPLHF.

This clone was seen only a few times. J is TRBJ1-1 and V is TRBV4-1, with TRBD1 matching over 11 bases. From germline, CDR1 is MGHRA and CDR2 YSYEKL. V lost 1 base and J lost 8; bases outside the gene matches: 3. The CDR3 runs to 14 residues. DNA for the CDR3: TGCGCCAGCAGCCAAGGGACAGGGGGCGGGGAAGCTTTCTTT. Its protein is CASSQGTGGGEAFF.

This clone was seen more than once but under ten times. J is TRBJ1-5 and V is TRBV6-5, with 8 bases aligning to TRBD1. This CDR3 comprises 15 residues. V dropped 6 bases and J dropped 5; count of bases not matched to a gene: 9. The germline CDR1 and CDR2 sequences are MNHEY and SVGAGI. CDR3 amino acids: CASSLTGGKDQPQHF. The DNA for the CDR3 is TGTGCCAGCAGCCTTACAGGGGGTAAGGATCAGCCCCAGCATTTT.

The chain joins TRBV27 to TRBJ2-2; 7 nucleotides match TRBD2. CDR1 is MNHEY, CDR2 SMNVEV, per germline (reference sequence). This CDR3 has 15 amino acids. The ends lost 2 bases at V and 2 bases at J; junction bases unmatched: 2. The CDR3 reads CASSLLAVNTGELFF. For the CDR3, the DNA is TGTGCCAGCAGTTTACTAGCGGTTAACACCGGGGAGCTGTTTTTT.

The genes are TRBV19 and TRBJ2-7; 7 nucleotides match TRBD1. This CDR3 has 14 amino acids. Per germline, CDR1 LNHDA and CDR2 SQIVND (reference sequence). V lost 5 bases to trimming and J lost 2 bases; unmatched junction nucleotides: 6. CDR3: CASSYPDRTYEQYF. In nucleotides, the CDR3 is TGTGCCAGTAGTTACCCGGACAGGACCTACGAGCAGTACTTC.

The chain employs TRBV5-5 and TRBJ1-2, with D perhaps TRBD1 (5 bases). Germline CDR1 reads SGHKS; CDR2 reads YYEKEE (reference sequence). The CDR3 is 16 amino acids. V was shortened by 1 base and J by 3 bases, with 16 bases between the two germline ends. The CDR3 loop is CASSLTLGLSDYGYTF. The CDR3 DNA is TGTGCCAGCAGCTTGACATTGGGACTTTCCGACTATGGCTACACCTTC.

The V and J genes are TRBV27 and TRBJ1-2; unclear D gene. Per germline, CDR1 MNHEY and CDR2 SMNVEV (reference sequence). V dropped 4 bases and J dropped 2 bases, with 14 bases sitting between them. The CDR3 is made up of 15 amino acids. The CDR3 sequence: CASSSRASGNYGYTF. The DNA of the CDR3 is TGTGCCAGCAGTTCACGGGCCTCGGGGAACTATGGCTACACCTTC.

The CDR3 sequence is CASSRGLDEQYV. The CDR3 region has the DNA TGTGCCAGCAGCCGCGGTCTAGACGAGCAGTACGTC. The chain couples TRBV11-2 to TRBJ2-7; D not resolved. The germline V and J ends were trimmed by 5 bases and 5 bases, with 10 bases remaining between them. Germline CDR1 reads SGHAT; CDR2 reads FQNNGV. The CDR3 is 12 amino acids.

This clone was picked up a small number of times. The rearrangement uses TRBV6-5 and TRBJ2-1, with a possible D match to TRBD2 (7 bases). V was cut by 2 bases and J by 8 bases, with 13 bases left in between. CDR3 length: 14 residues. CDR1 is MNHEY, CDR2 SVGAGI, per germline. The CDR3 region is CASSYGRGAYEQFF. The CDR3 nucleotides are TGTGCCAGCAGTTACGGTCGGGGGGCCTATGAGCAGTTCTTC.

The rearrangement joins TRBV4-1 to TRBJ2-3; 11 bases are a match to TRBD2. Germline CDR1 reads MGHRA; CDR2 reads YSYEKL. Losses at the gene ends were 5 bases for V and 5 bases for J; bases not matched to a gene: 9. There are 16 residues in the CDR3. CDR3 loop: CASSKQLAGDGDTQYF. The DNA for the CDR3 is TGCGCCAGCAGCAAACAACTAGCGGGGGACGGAGATACGCAGTATTTT.

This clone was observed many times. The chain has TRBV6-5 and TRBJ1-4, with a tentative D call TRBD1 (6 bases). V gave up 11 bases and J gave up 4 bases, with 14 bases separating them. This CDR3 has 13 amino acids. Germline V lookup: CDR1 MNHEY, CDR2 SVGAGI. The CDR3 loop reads CAARGGVNEKLFF. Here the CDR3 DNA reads TGTGCCGCCCGAGGGGGGGTTAATGAAAAACTGTTTTTT.

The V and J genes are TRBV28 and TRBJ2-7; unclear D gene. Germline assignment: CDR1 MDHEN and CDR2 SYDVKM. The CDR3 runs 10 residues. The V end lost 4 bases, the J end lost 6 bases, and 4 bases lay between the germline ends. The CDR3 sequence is CASSSGEQYF. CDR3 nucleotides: TGTGCCAGCAGTTCAGGCGAGCAGTACTTC. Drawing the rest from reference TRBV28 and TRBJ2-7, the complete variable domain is DVKVTQSSRYLVKRTGEKVFLECVQDMDHENMFWYRQDPGLGLRLIYFSYDVKMKEKGDIPEGYSVSREKKERFSLILESASTNQTSMYLCASSSGEQYFGPGTRLTVT.

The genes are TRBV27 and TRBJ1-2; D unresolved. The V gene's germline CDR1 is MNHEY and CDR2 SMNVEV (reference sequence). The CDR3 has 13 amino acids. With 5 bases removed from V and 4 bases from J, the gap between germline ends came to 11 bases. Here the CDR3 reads CASSPQLAYGYTF. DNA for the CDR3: TGTGCCAGCAGTCCCCAACTAGCCTATGGCTACACCTTC.

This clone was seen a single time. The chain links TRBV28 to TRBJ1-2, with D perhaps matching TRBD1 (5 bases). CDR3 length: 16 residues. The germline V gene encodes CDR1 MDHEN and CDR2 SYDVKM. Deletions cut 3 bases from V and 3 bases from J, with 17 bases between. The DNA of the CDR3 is TGTGCCAGCAGTTTCGTGGTGGGGCGTAAAGACTATGGCTACACCTTC. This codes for CASSFVVGRKDYGYTF.

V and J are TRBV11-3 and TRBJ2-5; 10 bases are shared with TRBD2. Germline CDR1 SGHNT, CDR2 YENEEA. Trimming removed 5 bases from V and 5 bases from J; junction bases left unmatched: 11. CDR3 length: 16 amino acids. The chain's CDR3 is CASSEGLAGAAETQYF. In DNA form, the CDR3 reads TGTGCCAGCAGCGAAGGGCTAGCGGGAGCCGCGGAGACCCAGTACTTC. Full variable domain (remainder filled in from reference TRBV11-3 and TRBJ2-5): EAGVVQSPRYKIIEKKQPVAFWCNPISGHNTLYWYLQNLGQGPELLIRYENEEAVDDSQLPKDRFSAERLKGVDSTLKIQPAELGDSAVYLCASSEGLAGAAETQYFGPGTRLLVL.

CDR3 coding DNA: TGTGCCAGCAGCTTAGATCGGTTGGCAGGGGGATGGAATTCACCCCTCCACTTT. This translates into CASSLDRLAGGWNSPLHF. The chain combines TRBV11-2 with TRBJ1-6; 7 nucleotides line up with TRBD1. The CDR3 contains 18 residues. Per the germline V gene, CDR1 is SGHAT and CDR2 is FQNNGV. Losses at the gene ends were 0 bases for V and 7 bases for J; bases not matched to a gene: 12.

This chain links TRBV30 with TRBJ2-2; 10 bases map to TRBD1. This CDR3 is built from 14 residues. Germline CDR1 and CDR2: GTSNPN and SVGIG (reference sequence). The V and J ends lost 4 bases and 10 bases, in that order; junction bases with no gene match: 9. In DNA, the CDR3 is TGTGCCTGGACCGGGGACAGGGGAAGGAAGGAGCTGTTTTTT. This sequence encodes CAWTGDRGRKELFF.

The CDR3 reads CASNDAPAQGNYGYTF. CDR3 DNA sequence: TGTGCCAGTAACGACGCTCCCGCACAGGGGAACTATGGCTACACCTTC. The V call is TRBV19, the J call TRBJ1-2, with 7 bases matching TRBD1. V trimming: 7 bases; J trimming: 2 bases; junction bases outside the gene matches: 13. Germline values: CDR1 LNHDA, CDR2 SQIVND (reference sequence). The CDR3 loop spans 16 amino acids.

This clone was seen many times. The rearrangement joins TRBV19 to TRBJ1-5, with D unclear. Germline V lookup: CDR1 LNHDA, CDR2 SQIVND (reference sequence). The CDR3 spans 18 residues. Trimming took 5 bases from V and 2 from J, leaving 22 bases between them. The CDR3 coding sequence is TGTGCCAGTAGTTTTTACCGGGATCCTAGGAAGGGCAATCAGCCCCAGCATTTT. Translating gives CASSFYRDPRKGNQPQHF.

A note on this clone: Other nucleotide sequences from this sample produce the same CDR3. The CDR3 DNA reads as TGTGCCAGCAGCTACGGACAGATGGAGTCCGAGCAGTACTTC. Amino acid sequence: CASSYGQMESEQYF. The gene calls are TRBV5-4 and TRBJ2-7; maybe TRBD1 (6 bases). The CDR3 length is 14 residues. CDR1 and CDR2 from the germline V gene are SGHNT and YYREEE (reference sequence). V was trimmed by 3 bases and J by 6 bases, leaving 16 bases between them.

The CDR3 DNA reads TGTGCCAGCAGTCCGCGGGGGGGAGTTATCTGGGGCTCCTACGAGCAGTACGTC. Its translation: CASSPRGGVIWGSYEQYV. V is TRBV6-6 and J is TRBJ2-7, with 9 bases lining up with TRBD2. V was pared by 5 bases and J by 0 bases, with 14 bases of the junction left unmatched. This CDR3 contains 18 residues. CDR1 and CDR2 from the germline V gene are MNHNY and SVGAGI (reference sequence).

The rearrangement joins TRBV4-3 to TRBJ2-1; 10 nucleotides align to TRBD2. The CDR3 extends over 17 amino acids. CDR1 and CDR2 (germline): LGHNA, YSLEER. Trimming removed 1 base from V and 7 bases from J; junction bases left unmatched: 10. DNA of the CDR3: TGCGCCAGCAGCCAAGTTATCGTCCTAGCGGGAGTGAATGAGCAGTTCTTC. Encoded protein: CASSQVIVLAGVNEQFF.

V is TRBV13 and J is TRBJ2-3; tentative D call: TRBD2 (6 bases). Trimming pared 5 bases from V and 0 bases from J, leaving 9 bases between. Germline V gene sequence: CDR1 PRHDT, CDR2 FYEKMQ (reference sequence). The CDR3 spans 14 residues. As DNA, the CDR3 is TGTGCCAGCAGCCCGAGCGGGAGCACAGATACGCAGTATTTT. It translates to CASSPSGSTDTQYF.